Each of the 23 T cell receptor beta chains below was sequenced from the same sample in a study of patients and donors after allogeneic stem cell transplantation. MiXCR, applied by TCRdb to the RT-PCR reads, yields one record per CDR3 protein. The sample contains over 200,000 distinct CDR3 sequences, around 40% of which appear only once. Sequenced sample: blood, either unsorted or a sorted T cell fraction (not recorded which). These receptors were collected from a human donor who was either an allogeneic HSCT recipient or a stem cell or donor lymphocyte infusion donor (not recorded which). It is not recorded whose cells these are; they may come from a transplant donor.

The V call is TRBV5-1, the J call TRBJ2-3; D call uncertain. The CDR3 totals 15 residues. The V end lost 0 bases, the J end lost 3 bases, and 11 bases lay between the germline ends. From germline, CDR1 is SGHRS and CDR2 YFSETQ. CDR3 loop: CASSLAVEGTDTQYF. CDR3 nucleotide sequence: TGCGCCAGCAGCTTGGCCGTGGAAGGAACAGATACGCAGTATTTT.

V is TRBV20-1 and J is TRBJ2-5, with 9 positions matching TRBD1. With 6 bases clipped from V and 7 bases from J, the junction kept 12 bases outside the gene matches. The CDR3 spans 14 residues. The germline V gene has CDR1 DFQATT and CDR2 SNEGSKA (reference sequence). The CDR3 sequence: CSAETGGRIGTQYF. In DNA form, the CDR3 reads TGCAGTGCCGAGACAGGGGGGAGAATCGGGACCCAGTACTTC.

The gene calls are TRBV10-3 and TRBJ1-2; D unresolved. From germline, CDR1 is ENHRY and CDR2 SYGVKD. The V end was cut by 3 bases, the J end by 2 bases, with 7 bases between. The CDR3 is 13 amino acids. This CDR3 reads CAISDVGNYGYTF. The DNA for the CDR3 is TGTGCCATCAGTGACGTCGGAAACTATGGCTACACCTTC.

The chain links TRBV10-3 to TRBJ2-1, with D tentatively TRBD2 (6 bases). Trimming pared 4 bases from V and 0 bases from J, leaving 13 bases between. There are 16 residues in the CDR3. In germline, CDR1 is ENHRY, CDR2 SYGVKD. This chain's CDR3 is CAISVGGTNSYNEQFF. The CDR3 nucleotides are TGTGCCATCAGTGTTGGGGGGACCAACTCCTACAATGAGCAGTTCTTC.

V is TRBV5-1 and J is TRBJ1-3; TRBD1 matches 7 bases. The CDR3 runs 14 residues. Germline V gene data show CDR1 as SGHRS and CDR2 as YFSETQ. V was clipped by 3 bases and J by 4 bases; unmatched bases: 4. CDR3 region: CASSSRGDGNTIYF. The CDR3 DNA reads as TGCGCCAGCAGCTCCAGGGGGGACGGAAACACCATATATTTT.

This clonotype was detected a few times. V and J are TRBV4-1 and TRBJ2-5; D tentatively reads TRBD1 or TRBD2 (5 bases each). The CDR3 has 15 amino acids. The ends were cut back, 6 bases at V and 0 bases at J, with 14 bases in the middle. Germline CDR1 is MGHRA and CDR2 is YSYEKL. The CDR3 nucleotides are TGCGCCAGCAGGGGAGTTCCAGGGAACCAAGAGACCCAGTACTTC. Its translation: CASRGVPGNQETQYF.

This chain uses TRBV7-2 with TRBJ2-5; possibly TRBD1 or TRBD2 for D (6 bases each). Trimming shortened V by 5 bases and J by 9 bases, and 22 bases separated the two germline ends. The CDR3 runs to 15 residues. Germline CDR1 and CDR2: SGHTA and FQGNSA. The CDR3 reads CASSQGRGGASAQYF. DNA of the CDR3: TGTGCCAGCAGCCAGGGGCGGGGCGGGGCCTCAGCCCAGTACTTC.

CDR3 in amino acids: CASGLDRTGNTEAFF. The CDR3 DNA reads as TGTGCTAGTGGTTTGGACCGTACAGGGAACACTGAAGCTTTCTTT. The V call is TRBV12-5, the J call TRBJ1-1, with a tentative D call TRBD1 (5 bases). The CDR3 spans 15 residues. V gave up 1 base and J gave up 1 base, with 10 bases separating them. CDR1 and CDR2 (germline): LGHNT, FRNRAP. Full variable domain (rest looked up from reference TRBV12-5 and TRBJ1-1): DARVTQTPRHKVTEMGQEVTMRCQPILGHNTVFWYRQTMMQGLELLAYFRNRAPLDDSGMPKDRFSAEMPDATLATLKIQPSEPRDSAVYFCASGLDRTGNTEAFFGQGTRLTVV.

The chain couples TRBV3-1 to TRBJ2-2, with 9 bases aligning to TRBD2. This CDR3 has 16 residues. V lost 3 bases and J lost 6; bases outside the gene matches: 8. Per germline, CDR1 LGHDT and CDR2 YNNKEL (reference sequence). This CDR3 reads CASSHAGLAGPGELFF. The CDR3 bases are TGTGCCAGCAGCCACGCGGGACTAGCTGGCCCCGGGGAGCTGTTTTTT.

This rearrangement joins TRBV20-1 to TRBJ2-2; 8 positions match TRBD2. Germline lookup yields CDR1 DFQATT and CDR2 SNEGSKA (reference sequence). The CDR3 runs 15 residues. V lost 5 bases, J lost 3 bases, and 8 bases stayed unmatched. In DNA, the CDR3 is TGCAGTGCTTCTTCCGGGACTAGGGACACCGGGGAGCTGTTTTTT. Translated: CSASSGTRDTGELFF.

The chain uses TRBV6-2 or TRBV6-3 and TRBJ1-2; possibly TRBD1 for D (5 bases). The germline gives CDR1 MNHEY, CDR2 SVGEGT. V lost 4 bases and J lost 2, with 14 bases in between. The CDR3 has 15 amino acids. The CDR3 sequence is CASSWPGRRNYGYTF. In DNA form, the CDR3 reads TGTGCCAGCAGTTGGCCGGGACGGAGGAACTATGGCTACACCTTC.

This clonotype was counted ten times or more. The chain is built from TRBV18 and TRBJ1-1, with D uncertain. Trimming cost V 2 bases and J 0 bases, with 4 bases left between them. Germline V gives CDR1 KGHSH, CDR2 LQKENI. CDR3 length: 13 residues. This CDR3 reads CASSPEMNTEAFF. CDR3 nucleotide sequence: TGTGCCAGCTCACCAGAGATGAACACTGAAGCTTTCTTT.

The chain couples TRBV6-6 to TRBJ2-7; D not certain. The germline gives CDR1 MNHNY, CDR2 SVGAGI (reference sequence). CDR3 length: 12 amino acids. Deletions cut 6 bases from V and 4 bases from J, with 10 bases between. The CDR3 nucleotides are TGTGCCAGCAGCATCACAGCATACGAGCAGTACTTC. It yields the protein CASSITAYEQYF.

The sample holds a few counts of this clonotype. This chain links TRBV10-3 with TRBJ2-2; D may be TRBD1 (6 bases). The CDR3 has 14 residues. V was cut by 4 bases and J by 3 bases, with 9 bases left in between. Germline CDR1 reads ENHRY; CDR2 reads SYGVKD. The CDR3 sequence is CAISANRDTGELFF. The CDR3 DNA is TGTGCCATCAGTGCAAACAGGGACACCGGGGAGCTGTTTTTT.

This chain connects TRBV20-1 to TRBJ2-1, with D possibly TRBD1 on 5 matching bases. V lost 6 bases and J 2 bases, leaving 11 bases between the germline ends. The CDR3 consists of 13 residues. Germline lookup yields CDR1 DFQATT and CDR2 SNEGSKA (reference sequence). The DNA for the CDR3 is TGCAGTGCACGGACATCAACCTACAATGAGCAGTTCTTC. Residues: CSARTSTYNEQFF.

In DNA, the CDR3 is TGCAGTGCTAGTTGGGGTGCCAATGAAAAACTGTTTTTT. This encodes CSASWGANEKLFF. This chain joins TRBV20-1 and TRBJ1-4; unclear D gene. The V end lost 3 bases, the J end lost 5 bases, and 10 bases lay between the germline ends. Per the germline V gene, CDR1 is DFQATT and CDR2 is SNEGSKA (reference sequence). The CDR3 runs 13 residues.

The CDR3 here is CSARGGTGGNQPQHF. The CDR3 region has the DNA TGCAGTGCTAGGGGCGGGACAGGGGGCAATCAGCCCCAGCATTTT. The V gene is TRBV20-1, the J gene TRBJ1-5; 10 bases fit TRBD1. J gave up 2 bases and V 3 bases, and 4 bases lay outside the gene matches. From germline, CDR1 is DFQATT and CDR2 SNEGSKA (reference sequence). The CDR3 sequence is 15 residues long.

This clonotype was seen a few times. V is TRBV7-9 and J is TRBJ1-1, with a tentative D call TRBD1 (6 bases). Germline V gene sequence: CDR1 SEHNR, CDR2 FQNEAQ (reference sequence). Between the trimmed V and J ends, which lost 5 bases and 1 base, there was a span of 11 bases. This CDR3 region has 14 residues. CDR3 coding DNA: TGTGCCAGCAGCCTAGAGGGACAGAACACTGAAGCTTTCTTT. This gives the protein CASSLEGQNTEAFF.

The chain uses TRBV4-2 and TRBJ2-7, with 8 bases aligning to TRBD1. Unmatched junction bases numbered 8, after V lost 3 bases and J lost 4 bases. CDR1 LGHNA and CDR2 YNFKEQ come from the germline V gene. CDR3 length: 15 amino acids. The DNA for the CDR3 is TGTGCCAGCAGCCACACGGGACAGGAGAAATACGAGCAGTACTTC. The encoded protein is CASSHTGQEKYEQYF.

J is TRBJ2-7 and V is TRBV5-5, with unresolved D. Trimming took off 6 bases at V and 6 bases at J, with 16 bases between the two ends. The CDR3 has 13 amino acids. In germline, CDR1 is SGHKS, CDR2 YYEKEE (reference sequence). As DNA, the CDR3 is TGTGCCAGCACCTCATCCATATGGGGCGAGCAGTACTTC. Translated: CASTSSIWGEQYF.

The chain links TRBV14 to TRBJ1-1; a weak D match, TRBD1 (6 bases). CDR3 length: 14 residues. Trimming took off 2 bases at V and 4 bases at J, with 11 bases between the two ends. Germline assignment: CDR1 SGHDN and CDR2 FVKESK. CDR3 amino acids: CASSQLTGGTEAFF. As DNA, the CDR3 is TGTGCCAGCAGCCAACTGACAGGAGGCACTGAAGCTTTCTTT.

CDR3 bases: TGCGCCAGCAACGGCGGGGGCTATGGCTACACCTTC. Protein: CASNGGGYGYTF. This rearrangement joins TRBV5-1 to TRBJ1-2; D is perhaps TRBD1 (5 bases). From germline, CDR1 is SGHRS and CDR2 YFSETQ. The CDR3 loop spans 12 amino acids. Trimming cost V 6 bases and J 4 bases, with 10 bases left between them.

This rearrangement joins TRBV11-2 to TRBJ1-4, with 11 bases lining up with TRBD1. Unmatched junction bases numbered 9, after V lost 5 bases and J lost 10 bases. Per germline, CDR1 SGHAT and CDR2 FQNNGV. There are 15 residues in the CDR3. CDR3 nucleotides: TGTGCCAGCAGCCGTCAGGACAGGGGGCCTGGAAAACTGTTTTTT. As protein: CASSRQDRGPGKLFF.